The clone carrying this T cell receptor beta chain is medium-sized by share. The data are from a study of T cell changes during pregnancy in multiple sclerosis. Germline CDR1 and CDR2: MNHEY and SMNVEV (reference sequence). The CDR3 covers 14 residues. The V and J ends lost 5 bases and 4 bases respectively, with 12 bases between them. Produced via immunoSEQ multiplex PCR; TCRdb's table is partial and in-frame only. The data contain tens of thousands of clones, approximately 81% of them singletons. The input for sequencing was CD8+ T cells from peripheral blood mononuclear cells, taken before pregnancy. The receptor comes from a female donor with multiple sclerosis, enrolled in a pregnancy study. The chain uses TRBV27 and TRBJ1-5; D gene uncertain. CDR3 region: CASSPLPLNQPQHF. DNA of the CDR3: TGTGCCAGCAGTCCCCTCCCTTTGAATCAGCCCCAGCATTTT.